This TCR beta chain came from a study of T cell responses to AZD1222 COVID-19 vaccine. The overall study: Both about-4-week and about-12-week second-dose recipients were combined.

Concerning this clone itself: The antigen is unknown.

This CDR3 spans 15 amino acids. Germline assignment: CDR1 MDHEN and CDR2 SYDVKM. Trimming stripped 5 bases from V and 3 bases from J, with 14 bases between. The table came from immunoSEQ multiplex PCR; TCRdb's copy has only in-frame clones and leaves some out. The sample comprises 92,000 or so clones, roughly 90% of which are singletons, and approximately 25% rests with the top ten. General study findings and limits: The study sampled repertoires only after the peak T cell response. Dominant at 160-218 and 743-854, vaccine-associated CD4 TCRs also spanned spike. It should be noted that donors were predominantly white British and more often female, and clonal diversity was possibly underestimated.

The sequence was collected from an adult in good health. The rearrangement uses TRBV28 and TRBJ2-4, with D uncertain. The material was peripheral blood, obtained on day 0 of AZD1222 vaccination. The CDR3 sequence: CASSQVSAGKNIQYF. DNA of the CDR3: TGTGCCAGCAGTCAAGTGTCTGCAGGCAAAAACATTCAGTACTTC.